This TCR beta chain came from a study of siplizumab effects on memory and regulatory T cells. Clones were read by immunoSEQ multiplex PCR, and TCRdb kept only the in-frame ones, dropping some. Among more than 85,000 clones listed, 80% to 95% were seen once. This CDR3 region has 16 residues. Trimming took 0 bases from V and 2 from J; bases not matched to a gene: 3. Germline assignment: CDR1 SGHRS and CDR2 YFSETQ. The J gene is TRBJ2-5, the V gene TRBV5-1, with 11 bases lining up with TRBD2. The TCR comes from a human donor in good health. The material sequenced was CD4+ T cells sorted from blood. CDR3 amino acids: CASSLAASGGQETQYF. The CDR3 DNA reads TGCGCCAGCAGCTTGGCGGCTAGCGGGGGGCAAGAGACCCAGTACTTC.